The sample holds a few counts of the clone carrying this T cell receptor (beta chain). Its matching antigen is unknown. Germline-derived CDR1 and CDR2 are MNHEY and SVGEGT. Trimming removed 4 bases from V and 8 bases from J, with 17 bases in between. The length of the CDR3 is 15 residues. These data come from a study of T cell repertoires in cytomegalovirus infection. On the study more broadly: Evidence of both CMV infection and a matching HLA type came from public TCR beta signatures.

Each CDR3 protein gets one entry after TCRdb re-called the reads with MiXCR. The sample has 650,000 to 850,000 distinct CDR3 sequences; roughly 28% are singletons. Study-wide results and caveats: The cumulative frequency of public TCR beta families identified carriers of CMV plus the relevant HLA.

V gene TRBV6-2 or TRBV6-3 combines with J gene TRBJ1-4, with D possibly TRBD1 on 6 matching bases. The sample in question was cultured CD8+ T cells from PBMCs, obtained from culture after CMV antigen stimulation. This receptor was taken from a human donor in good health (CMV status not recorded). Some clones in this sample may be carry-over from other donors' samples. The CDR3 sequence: CASSFATGINEKLFF. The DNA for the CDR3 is TGTGCCAGCAGTTTCGCGACAGGCATCAACGAAAAACTGTTTTTT.